This entry describes one T cell receptor beta chain. The antigen is unknown. The library was made from cDNA and included unique molecular identifiers. Starting from approximately 1 to 10 million T cells, the study yielded about 490,000 cDNA molecules. In TCRdb, the PCR reads were re-called with MiXCR into one record per CDR3 protein. The repertoire includes hundreds of thousands of distinct CDR3 sequences, roughly 50% of them detected once, and approximately 4.3% sits in the top ten. The data originate from a study of post-analysis software for immune sequencing data. Study as a whole: Recorded disease courses covered relapsing-remitting, secondary progressive and progressive-relapsing multiple sclerosis. Some patients had no subtype annotation.

This CDR3 comprises 18 residues. V was clipped by 2 bases and J by 6 bases; unmatched bases: 8. Germline lookup yields CDR1 MGHRA and CDR2 YSYEKL. Findings and limits, study-wide: Normalized Chao1 diversity in multiple sclerosis patients fell significantly below that of controls. The five TRBV segments detected at higher frequency in patients than in controls included TRBV5-6, TRBV5-1 and TRBV20-1. The authors found that F measure strongly co-clustered same-batch samples.

The sequenced sample was blood. V usage is TRBV4-1 and J usage is TRBJ2-1; TRBD2 matches 15 bases. The receptor was derived from a girl between 5 and 17 years old with multiple sclerosis. The CDR3 loop reads CASSQTGLAGGSGNEQFF. The CDR3 DNA sequence: TGCGCCAGCAGCCAAACTGGACTAGCGGGAGGGAGTGGCAATGAGCAGTTCTTC.